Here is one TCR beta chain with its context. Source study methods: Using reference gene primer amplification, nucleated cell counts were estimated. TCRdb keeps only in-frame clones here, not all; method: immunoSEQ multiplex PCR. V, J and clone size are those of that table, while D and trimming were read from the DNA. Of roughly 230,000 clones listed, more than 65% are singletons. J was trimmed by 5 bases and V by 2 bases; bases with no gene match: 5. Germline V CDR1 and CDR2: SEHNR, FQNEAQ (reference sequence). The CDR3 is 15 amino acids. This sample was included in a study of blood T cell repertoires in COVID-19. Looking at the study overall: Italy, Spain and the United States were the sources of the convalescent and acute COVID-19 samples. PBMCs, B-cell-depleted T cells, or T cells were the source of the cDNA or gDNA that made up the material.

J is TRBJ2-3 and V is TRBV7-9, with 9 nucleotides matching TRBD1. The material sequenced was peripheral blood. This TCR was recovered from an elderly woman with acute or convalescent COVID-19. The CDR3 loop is CASSLQGTGIDTQYF. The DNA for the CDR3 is TGTGCCAGCAGCTTACAGGGGACAGGGATAGATACGCAGTATTTT.